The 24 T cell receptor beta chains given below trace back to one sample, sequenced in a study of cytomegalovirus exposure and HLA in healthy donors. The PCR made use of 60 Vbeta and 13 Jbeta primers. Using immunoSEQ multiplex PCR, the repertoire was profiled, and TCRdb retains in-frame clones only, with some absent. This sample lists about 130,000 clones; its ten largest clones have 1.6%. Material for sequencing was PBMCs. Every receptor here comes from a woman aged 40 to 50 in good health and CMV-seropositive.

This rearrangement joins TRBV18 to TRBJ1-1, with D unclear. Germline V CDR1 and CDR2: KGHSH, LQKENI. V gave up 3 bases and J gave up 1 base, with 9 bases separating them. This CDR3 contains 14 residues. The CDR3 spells CASSPTSPNTEAFF. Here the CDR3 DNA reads TGTGCCAGCTCACCGACATCTCCGAACACTGAAGCTTTCTTT. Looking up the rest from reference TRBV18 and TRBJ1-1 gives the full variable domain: NAGVMQNPRHLVRRRGQEARLRCSPMKGHSHVYWYRQLPEEGLKFMVYLQKENIIDESGMPKERFSAEFPKEGPSILRIQQVVRGDSAAYFCASSPTSPNTEAFFGQGTRLTVV.

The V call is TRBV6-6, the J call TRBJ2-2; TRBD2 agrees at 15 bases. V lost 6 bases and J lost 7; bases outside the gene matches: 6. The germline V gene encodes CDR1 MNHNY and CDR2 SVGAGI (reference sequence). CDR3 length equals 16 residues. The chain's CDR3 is CASSPGLAGGGGELFF. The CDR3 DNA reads TGTGCCAGCAGCCCGGGACTAGCGGGAGGCGGCGGGGAGCTGTTTTTT.

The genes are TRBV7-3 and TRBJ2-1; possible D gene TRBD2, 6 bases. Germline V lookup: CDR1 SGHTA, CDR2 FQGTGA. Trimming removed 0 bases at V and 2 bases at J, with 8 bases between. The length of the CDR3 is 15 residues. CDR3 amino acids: CASSLTSGPYNEQFF. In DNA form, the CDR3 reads TGTGCCAGCAGCTTAACTAGCGGACCCTACAATGAGCAGTTCTTC. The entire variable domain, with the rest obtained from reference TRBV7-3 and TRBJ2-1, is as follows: GAGVSQTPSNKVTEKGKYVELRCDPISGHTALYWYRQSLGQGPEFLIYFQGTGAADDSGLPNDRFFAVRPEGSVSTLKIQRTERGDSAVYLCASSLTSGPYNEQFFGPGTRLTVL.

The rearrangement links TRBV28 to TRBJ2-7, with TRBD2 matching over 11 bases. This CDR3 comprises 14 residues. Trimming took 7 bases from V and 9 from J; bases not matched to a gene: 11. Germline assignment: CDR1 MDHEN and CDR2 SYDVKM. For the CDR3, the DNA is TGTGCCAGCACCCAGACTAGCGGGGTCCCAGGGCAGTACTTC. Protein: CASTQTSGVPGQYF.

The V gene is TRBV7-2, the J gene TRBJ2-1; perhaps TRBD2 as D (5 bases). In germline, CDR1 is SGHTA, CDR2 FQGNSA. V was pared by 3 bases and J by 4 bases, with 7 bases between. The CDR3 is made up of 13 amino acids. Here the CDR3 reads CASSLERYNEQFF. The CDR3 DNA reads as TGTGCCAGCAGCTTGGAGCGGTACAATGAGCAGTTCTTC. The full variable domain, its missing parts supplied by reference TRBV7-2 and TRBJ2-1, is GAGVSQSPSNKVTEKGKDVELRCDPISGHTALYWYRQSLGQGLEFLIYFQGNSAPDKSGLPSDRFSAERTGGSVSTLTIQRTQQEDSAVYLCASSLERYNEQFFGPGTRLTVL.

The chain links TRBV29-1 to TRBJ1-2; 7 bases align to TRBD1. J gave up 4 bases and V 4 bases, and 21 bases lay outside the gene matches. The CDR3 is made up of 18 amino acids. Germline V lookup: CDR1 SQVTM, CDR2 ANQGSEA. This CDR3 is CSVGGRWRRDSWGYGYTF. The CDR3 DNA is TGCAGCGTTGGGGGAAGGTGGCGGAGGGACAGTTGGGGCTATGGCTACACCTTC.

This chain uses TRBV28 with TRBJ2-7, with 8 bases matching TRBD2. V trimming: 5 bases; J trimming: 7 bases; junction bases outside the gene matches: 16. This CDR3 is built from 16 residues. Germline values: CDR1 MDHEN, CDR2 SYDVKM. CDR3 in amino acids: CASSRLAGGGPGEQYF. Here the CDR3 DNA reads TGTGCCAGCAGTCGGCTCGCGGGAGGAGGGCCGGGAGAGCAGTACTTC.

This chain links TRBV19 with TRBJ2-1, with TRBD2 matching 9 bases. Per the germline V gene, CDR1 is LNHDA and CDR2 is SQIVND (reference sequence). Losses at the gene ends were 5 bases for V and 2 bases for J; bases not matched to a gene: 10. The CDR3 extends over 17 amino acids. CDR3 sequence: CASSGREGPGTYNEQFF. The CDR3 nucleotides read TGTGCCAGTAGTGGGCGGGAGGGCCCAGGAACCTACAATGAGCAGTTCTTC.

CDR3 nucleotide sequence: TGTGCCAGCAGTTTAAGACAGTCCTACGAGCAGTACTTC. It codes for CASSLRQSYEQYF. J is TRBJ2-7 and V is TRBV27; TRBD1 might be the D (5 bases). V gave up 2 bases and J gave up 1 base, with 6 bases separating them. This CDR3 contains 13 residues. The V gene's germline CDR1 is MNHEY and CDR2 SMNVEV (reference sequence).

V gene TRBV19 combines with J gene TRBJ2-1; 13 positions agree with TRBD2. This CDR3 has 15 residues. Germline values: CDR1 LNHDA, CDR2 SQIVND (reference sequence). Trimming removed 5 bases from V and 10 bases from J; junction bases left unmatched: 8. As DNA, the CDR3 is TGTGCCAGTAGTTTGCGGACTAGCGGGAGAGAGGAGCAGTTCTTC. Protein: CASSLRTSGREEQFF.

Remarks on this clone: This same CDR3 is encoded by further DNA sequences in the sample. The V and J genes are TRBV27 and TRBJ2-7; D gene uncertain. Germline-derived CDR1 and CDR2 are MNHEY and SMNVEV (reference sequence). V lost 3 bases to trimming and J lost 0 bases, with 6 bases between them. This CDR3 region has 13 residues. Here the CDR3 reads CASSFSSSYEQYF. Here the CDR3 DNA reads TGTGCCAGCAGTTTTTCCTCCTCCTACGAGCAGTACTTC.

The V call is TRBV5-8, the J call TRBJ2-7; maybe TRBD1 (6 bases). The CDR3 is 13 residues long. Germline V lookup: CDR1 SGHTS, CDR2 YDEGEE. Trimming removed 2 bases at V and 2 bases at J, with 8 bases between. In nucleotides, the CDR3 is TGTGCCAGCAGCTTTGGGGGCCCCTACGAGCAGTACTTC. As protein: CASSFGGPYEQYF.

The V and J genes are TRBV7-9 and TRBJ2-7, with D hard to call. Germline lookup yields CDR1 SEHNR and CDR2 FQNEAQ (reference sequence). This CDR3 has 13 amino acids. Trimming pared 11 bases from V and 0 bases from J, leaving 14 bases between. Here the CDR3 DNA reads TGTGCCTCCCAGAGGCCTTCCTCCTACGAGCAGTACTTC. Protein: CASQRPSSYEQYF.

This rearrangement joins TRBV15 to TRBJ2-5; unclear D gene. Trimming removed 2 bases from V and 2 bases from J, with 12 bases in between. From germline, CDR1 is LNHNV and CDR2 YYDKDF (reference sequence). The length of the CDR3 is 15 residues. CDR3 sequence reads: CATSRPLGTQETQYF. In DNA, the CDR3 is TGTGCCACCAGCAGACCCCTAGGCACTCAAGAGACCCAGTACTTC.

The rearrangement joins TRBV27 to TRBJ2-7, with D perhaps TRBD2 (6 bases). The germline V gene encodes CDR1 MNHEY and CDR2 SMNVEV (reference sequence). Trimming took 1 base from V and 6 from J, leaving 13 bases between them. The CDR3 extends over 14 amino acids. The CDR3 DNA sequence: TGTGCCAGCAGTTTATGGGGGGATACAGTCGAGCAGTACTTC. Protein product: CASSLWGDTVEQYF.

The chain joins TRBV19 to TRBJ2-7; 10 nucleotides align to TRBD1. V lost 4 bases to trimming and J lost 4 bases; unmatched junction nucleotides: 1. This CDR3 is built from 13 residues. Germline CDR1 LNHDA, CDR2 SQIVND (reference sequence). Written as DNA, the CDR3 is TGTGCCAGTAGTACGGGACAGGGGTACGAGCAGTACTTC. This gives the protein CASSTGQGYEQYF.

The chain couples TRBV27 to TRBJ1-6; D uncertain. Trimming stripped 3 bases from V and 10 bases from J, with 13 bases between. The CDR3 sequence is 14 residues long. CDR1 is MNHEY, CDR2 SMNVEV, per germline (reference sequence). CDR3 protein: CASSLGSLSSPLHF. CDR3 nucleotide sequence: TGTGCCAGCAGTTTGGGCAGCCTGAGCTCACCCCTCCACTTT.

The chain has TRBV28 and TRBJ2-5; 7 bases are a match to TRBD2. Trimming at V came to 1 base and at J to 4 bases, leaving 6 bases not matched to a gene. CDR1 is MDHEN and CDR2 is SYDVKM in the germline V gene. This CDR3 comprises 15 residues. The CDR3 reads CASSLSGGGGETQYF. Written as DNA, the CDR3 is TGTGCCAGCAGTTTATCGGGGGGTGGAGGAGAGACCCAGTACTTC. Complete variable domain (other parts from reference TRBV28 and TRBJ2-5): DVKVTQSSRYLVKRTGEKVFLECVQDMDHENMFWYRQDPGLGLRLIYFSYDVKMKEKGDIPEGYSVSREKKERFSLILESASTNQTSMYLCASSLSGGGGETQYFGPGTRLLVL.

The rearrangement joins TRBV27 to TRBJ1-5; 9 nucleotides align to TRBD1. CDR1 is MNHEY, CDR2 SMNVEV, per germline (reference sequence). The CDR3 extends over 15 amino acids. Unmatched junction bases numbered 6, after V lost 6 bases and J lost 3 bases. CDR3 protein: CASRGDRDDNQPQHF. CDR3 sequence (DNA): TGTGCCAGCAGGGGGGACAGGGACGACAATCAGCCCCAGCATTTT.

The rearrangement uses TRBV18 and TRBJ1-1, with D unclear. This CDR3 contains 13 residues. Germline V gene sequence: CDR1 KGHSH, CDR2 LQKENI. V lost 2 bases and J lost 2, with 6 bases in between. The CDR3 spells CASSPKANTEAFF. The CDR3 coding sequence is TGTGCCAGCTCACCAAAAGCTAACACTGAAGCTTTCTTT.

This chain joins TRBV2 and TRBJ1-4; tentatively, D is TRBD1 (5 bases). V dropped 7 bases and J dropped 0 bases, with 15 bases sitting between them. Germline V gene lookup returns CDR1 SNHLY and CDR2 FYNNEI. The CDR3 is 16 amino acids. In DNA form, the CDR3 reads TGTGCCAGCACCCCGGCAGGGTTTGCAACTAATGAAAAACTGTTTTTT. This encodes CASTPAGFATNEKLFF.

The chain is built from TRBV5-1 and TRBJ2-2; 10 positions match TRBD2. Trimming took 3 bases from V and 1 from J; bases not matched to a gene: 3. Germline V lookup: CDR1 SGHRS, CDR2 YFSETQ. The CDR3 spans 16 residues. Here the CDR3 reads CASSSGLAENTGELFF. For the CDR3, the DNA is TGCGCCAGCAGCTCCGGACTAGCGGAGAACACCGGGGAGCTGTTTTTT.

CDR3 sequence reads: CASSEEITGGNQPQHF. The CDR3 nucleotides read TGTGCCAGCAGTGAAGAAATAACGGGAGGCAATCAGCCCCAGCATTTT. V usage is TRBV2 and J usage is TRBJ1-5, with D uncertain. The V end lost 1 base, the J end lost 2 bases, and 12 bases lay between the germline ends. Germline V lookup: CDR1 SNHLY, CDR2 FYNNEI. The CDR3 length is 16 residues.

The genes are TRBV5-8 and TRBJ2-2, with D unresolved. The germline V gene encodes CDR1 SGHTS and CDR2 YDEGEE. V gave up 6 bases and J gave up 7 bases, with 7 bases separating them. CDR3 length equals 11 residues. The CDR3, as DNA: TGTGCCAGCACAGGTTTCGGGGAGCTGTTTTTT. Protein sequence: CASTGFGELFF.